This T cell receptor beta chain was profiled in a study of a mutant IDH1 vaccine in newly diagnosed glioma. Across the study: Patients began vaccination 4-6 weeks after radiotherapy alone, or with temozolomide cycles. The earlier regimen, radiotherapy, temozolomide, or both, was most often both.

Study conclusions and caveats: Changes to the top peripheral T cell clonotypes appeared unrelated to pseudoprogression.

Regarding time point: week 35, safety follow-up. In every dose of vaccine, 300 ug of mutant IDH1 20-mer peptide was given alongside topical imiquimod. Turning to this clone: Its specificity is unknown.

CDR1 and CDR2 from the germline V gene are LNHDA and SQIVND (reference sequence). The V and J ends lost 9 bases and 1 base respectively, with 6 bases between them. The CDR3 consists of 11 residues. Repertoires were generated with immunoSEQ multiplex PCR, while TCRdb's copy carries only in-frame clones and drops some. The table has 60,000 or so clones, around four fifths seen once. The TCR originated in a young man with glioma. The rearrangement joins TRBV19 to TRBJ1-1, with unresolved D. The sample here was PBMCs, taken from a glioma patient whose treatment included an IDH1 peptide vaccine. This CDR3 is CASKGNTEAFF. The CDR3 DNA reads TGTGCCAGCAAGGGGAACACTGAAGCTTTCTTT.